This is a list of T cell receptor beta chains from one sample in a study of blood T cell repertoires in COVID-19. Assay used: immunoSEQ multiplex PCR; TCRdb lists only in-frame clones, some missing. The data contain over 130,000 clones, 84% of them singletons. The specimen was PBMCs or T cells enriched from blood (not recorded which). The receptors were gathered from a man aged 45-65 years in a cohort exposed to, infected with or recovered from COVID-19 (not recorded which). Each CDR3 is given with its conserved first and last residue. Each record gives: V gene, CDR3 protein.

v_call: TRBV10-1
cdr3_aa: CASSGQGTYGYTF

v_call: TRBV28
cdr3_aa: CASSLLGQGDYGYTF

v_call: TRBV27
cdr3_aa: CASSLGLQLNHNEQFF

v_call: TRBV5-1
cdr3_aa: CASSIGNQGPDEQYF

v_call: TRBV10-3
cdr3_aa: CAISDMRAAYNEQFF

v_call: TRBV9
cdr3_aa: CASSVAGVSYNEQFF

v_call: TRBV15
cdr3_aa: CATSRAGLAGSDEQYF

v_call: TRBV19
cdr3_aa: CASSPPSNQPQHF

v_call: TRBV10-3
cdr3_aa: CAITGQTSGNTIYF

v_call: TRBV7-2
cdr3_aa: CASSSGQAEGNTIYF

v_call: TRBV11-2
cdr3_aa: CASSPQTGNSPLHF

v_call: TRBV10-3
cdr3_aa: CAISEDRGVKGNTIYF

v_call: TRBV6-5
cdr3_aa: CASSYDRAGGYTF

v_call: TRBV6-5
cdr3_aa: CASSYSEDSPLHF

v_call: TRBV27
cdr3_aa: CASSFLGAQNYGYTF

v_call: TRBV7-9
cdr3_aa: CASSLRDSHSYEQYF

v_call: TRBV28
cdr3_aa: CASGESPPLHF

v_call: TRBV4-1
cdr3_aa: CASSQPGLEDTQYF

v_call: TRBV10-3
cdr3_aa: CAISDSLGGNEKLFF

v_call: TRBV7-2
cdr3_aa: CASSIPQHYGYTF

v_call: TRBV19
cdr3_aa: CAIAQGEGQPQHF

v_call: TRBV9
cdr3_aa: CASSVDSSNQPQHF

v_call: TRBV19
cdr3_aa: CASSIDQTRHEQYF

v_call: TRBV3-1/TRBV3-2
cdr3_aa: CASSQSAGVAETQYF

v_call: TRBV7-2
cdr3_aa: CASSFTGGEDEKLFF

v_call: TRBV24-1
cdr3_aa: CATSDGRNEQYF

v_call: TRBV18
cdr3_aa: CASSPEGVYGYTF

v_call: TRBV18
cdr3_aa: CASSPDSPNYGYTF

v_call: TRBV13
cdr3_aa: CASSLGGGAEEQYF

v_call: TRBV7-8
cdr3_aa: CASSLQTSGSHNEQFF

v_call: TRBV11-2
cdr3_aa: CASAGGQVEKLFF

v_call: TRBV6-2/TRBV6-3
cdr3_aa: CASRPDLLADRLSTQYF

v_call: TRBV7-9
cdr3_aa: CASSLDWSGTNEQFF

v_call: TRBV5-4
cdr3_aa: CASSPGDAWDPYNEQFF

v_call: TRBV19
cdr3_aa: CASSIGDRDNYGYTF

v_call: TRBV6-5
cdr3_aa: CASRDNWYNEQFF

v_call: TRBV19
cdr3_aa: CASQRADATNEKLFF

v_call: TRBV14
cdr3_aa: CASSQDLAGGTDTQYF

v_call: TRBV30
cdr3_aa: CAWSGPIDTQYF

v_call: TRBV24-1
cdr3_aa: CATSDGDTDIDGYTF

v_call: TRBV9
cdr3_aa: CASSVAPVGSGELFF

v_call: TRBV19
cdr3_aa: CASSPGILVDSPLHF

v_call: TRBV3-1/TRBV3-2
cdr3_aa: CASSQDWGGYTEAFF

v_call: TRBV5-1
cdr3_aa: CASSLGRGSDGYTF

v_call: TRBV7-2
cdr3_aa: CASSLNRNYGYTF

v_call: TRBV6-5
cdr3_aa: CASGAQPQHF

v_call: TRBV7-6
cdr3_aa: CASSSGVGRDSYEQYF

v_call: TRBV4-3
cdr3_aa: CASSQDLGDLNTEAFF

v_call: TRBV24-1
cdr3_aa: CATSAGSGISSYNEQFF

v_call: TRBV24-1
cdr3_aa: CATRTGSEQFF